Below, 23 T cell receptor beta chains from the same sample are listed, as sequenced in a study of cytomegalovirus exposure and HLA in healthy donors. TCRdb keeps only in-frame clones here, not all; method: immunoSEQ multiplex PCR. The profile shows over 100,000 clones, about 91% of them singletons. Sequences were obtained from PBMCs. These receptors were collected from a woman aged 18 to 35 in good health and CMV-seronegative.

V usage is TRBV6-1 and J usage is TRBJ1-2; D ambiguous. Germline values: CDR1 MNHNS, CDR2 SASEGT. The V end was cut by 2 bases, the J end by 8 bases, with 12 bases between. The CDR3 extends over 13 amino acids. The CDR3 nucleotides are TGTGCCAGCAGTGAAAGTAATTTGCGAGGCTACACCTTC. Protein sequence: CASSESNLRGYTF.

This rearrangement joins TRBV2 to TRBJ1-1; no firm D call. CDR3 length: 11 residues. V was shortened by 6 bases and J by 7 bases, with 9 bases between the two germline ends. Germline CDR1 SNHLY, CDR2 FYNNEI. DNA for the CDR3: TGTGCCAGCAGCAGGCGATTTGAAGCTTTCTTT. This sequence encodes CASSRRFEAFF.

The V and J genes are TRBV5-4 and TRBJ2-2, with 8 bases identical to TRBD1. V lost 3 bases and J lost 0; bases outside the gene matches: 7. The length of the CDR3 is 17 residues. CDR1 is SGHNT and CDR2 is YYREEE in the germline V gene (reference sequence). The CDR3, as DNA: TGTGCCAGCAGCTCGGCCGGGGACAGGCCGAACACCGGGGAGCTGTTTTTT. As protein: CASSSAGDRPNTGELFF. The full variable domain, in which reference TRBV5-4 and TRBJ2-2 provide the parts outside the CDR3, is ETGVTQSPTHLIKTRGQQVTLRCSSQSGHNTVSWYQQALGQGPQFIFQYYREEENGRGNFPPRFSGLQFPNYSSELNVNALELDDSALYLCASSSAGDRPNTGELFFGEGSRLTVL.

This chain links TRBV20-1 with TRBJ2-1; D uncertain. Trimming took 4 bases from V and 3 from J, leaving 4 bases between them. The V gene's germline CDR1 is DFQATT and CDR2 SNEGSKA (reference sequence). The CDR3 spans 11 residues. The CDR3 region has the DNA TGCAGTGCTAACAGCTACAATGAGCAGTTCTTC. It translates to CSANSYNEQFF.

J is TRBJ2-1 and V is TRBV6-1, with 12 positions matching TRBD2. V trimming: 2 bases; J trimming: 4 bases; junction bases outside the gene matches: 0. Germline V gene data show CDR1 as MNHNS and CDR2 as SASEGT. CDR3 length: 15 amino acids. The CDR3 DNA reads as TGTGCCAGCAGTGAAACTAGCGGGGGGTACAATGAGCAGTTCTTC. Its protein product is CASSETSGGYNEQFF.

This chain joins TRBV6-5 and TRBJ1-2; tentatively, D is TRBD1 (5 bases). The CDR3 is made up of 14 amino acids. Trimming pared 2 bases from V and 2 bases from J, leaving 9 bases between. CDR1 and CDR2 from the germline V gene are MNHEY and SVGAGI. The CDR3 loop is CASSYGGENYGYTF. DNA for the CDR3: TGTGCCAGCAGTTACGGGGGGGAGAACTATGGCTACACCTTC.

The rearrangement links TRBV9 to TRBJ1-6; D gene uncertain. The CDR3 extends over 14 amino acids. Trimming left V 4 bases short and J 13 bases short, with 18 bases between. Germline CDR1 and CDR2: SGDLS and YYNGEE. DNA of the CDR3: TGTGCCAGCAGCTCTAAATCTGGTATTTCTCCCCTCCACTTT. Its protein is CASSSKSGISPLHF.

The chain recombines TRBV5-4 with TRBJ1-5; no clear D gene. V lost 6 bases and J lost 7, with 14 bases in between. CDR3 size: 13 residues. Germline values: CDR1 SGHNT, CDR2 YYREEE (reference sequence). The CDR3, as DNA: TGTGCCAGCACCCTGGCGGGAGAGCAGCCCCAGCATTTT. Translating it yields CASTLAGEQPQHF.

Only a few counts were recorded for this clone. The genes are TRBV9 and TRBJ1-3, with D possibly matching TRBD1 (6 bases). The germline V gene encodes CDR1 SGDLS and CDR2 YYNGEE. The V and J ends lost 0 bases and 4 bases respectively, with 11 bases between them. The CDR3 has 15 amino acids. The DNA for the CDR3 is TGTGCCAGCAGCGTAGCTGCGGACAGAGGAAACACCATATATTTT. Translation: CASSVAADRGNTIYF.

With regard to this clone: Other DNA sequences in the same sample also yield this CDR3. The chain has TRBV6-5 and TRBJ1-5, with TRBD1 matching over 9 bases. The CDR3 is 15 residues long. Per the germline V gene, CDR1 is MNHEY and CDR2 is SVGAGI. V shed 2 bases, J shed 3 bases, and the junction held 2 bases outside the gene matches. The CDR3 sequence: CASSYGTGLNQPQHF. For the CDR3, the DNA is TGTGCCAGCAGTTACGGGACAGGGCTCAATCAGCCCCAGCATTTT.

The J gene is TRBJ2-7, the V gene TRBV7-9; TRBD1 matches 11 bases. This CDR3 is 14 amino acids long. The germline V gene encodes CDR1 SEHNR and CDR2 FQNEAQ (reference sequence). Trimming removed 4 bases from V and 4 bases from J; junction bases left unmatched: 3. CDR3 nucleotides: TGTGCCAGCAGCTCGGACAGGGGGCTGTACGAGCAGTACTTC. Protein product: CASSSDRGLYEQYF.

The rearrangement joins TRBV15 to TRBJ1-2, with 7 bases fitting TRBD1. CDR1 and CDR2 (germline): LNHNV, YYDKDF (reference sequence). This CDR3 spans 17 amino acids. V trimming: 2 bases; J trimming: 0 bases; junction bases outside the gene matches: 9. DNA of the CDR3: TGTGCCACCAGCAGACGACAGGGAAGGATTTCTAACTATGGCTACACCTTC. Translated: CATSRRQGRISNYGYTF.

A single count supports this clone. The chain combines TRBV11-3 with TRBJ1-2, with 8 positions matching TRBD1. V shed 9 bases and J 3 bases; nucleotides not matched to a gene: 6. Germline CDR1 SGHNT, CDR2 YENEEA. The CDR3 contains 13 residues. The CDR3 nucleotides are TGTGCCAGGGTGGACAGGGCTGACTATGGCTACACCTTC. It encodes CARVDRADYGYTF.

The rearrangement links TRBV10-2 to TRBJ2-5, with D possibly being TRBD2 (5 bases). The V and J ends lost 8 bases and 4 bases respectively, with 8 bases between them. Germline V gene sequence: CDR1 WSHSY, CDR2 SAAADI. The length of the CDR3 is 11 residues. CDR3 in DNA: TGCGCCAGCGCCGAGGGAGAGACCCAGTACTTC. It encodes CASAEGETQYF.

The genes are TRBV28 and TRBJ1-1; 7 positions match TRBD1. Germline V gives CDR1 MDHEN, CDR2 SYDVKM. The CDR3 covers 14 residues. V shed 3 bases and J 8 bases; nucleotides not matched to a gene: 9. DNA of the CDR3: TGTGCCAGCAGTTTCCTCGCCCGGGACAGAGAAGCTTTCTTT. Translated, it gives CASSFLARDREAFF. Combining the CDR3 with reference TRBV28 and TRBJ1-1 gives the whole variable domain DVKVTQSSRYLVKRTGEKVFLECVQDMDHENMFWYRQDPGLGLRLIYFSYDVKMKEKGDIPEGYSVSREKKERFSLILESASTNQTSMYLCASSFLARDREAFFGQGTRLTVV.

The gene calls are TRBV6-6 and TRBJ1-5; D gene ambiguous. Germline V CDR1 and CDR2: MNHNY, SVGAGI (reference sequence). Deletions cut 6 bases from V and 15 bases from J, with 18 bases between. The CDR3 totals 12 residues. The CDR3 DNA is TGTGCCAGCAGCCCTGGACCGAGGGAGCTGCATTTT. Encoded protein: CASSPGPRELHF.

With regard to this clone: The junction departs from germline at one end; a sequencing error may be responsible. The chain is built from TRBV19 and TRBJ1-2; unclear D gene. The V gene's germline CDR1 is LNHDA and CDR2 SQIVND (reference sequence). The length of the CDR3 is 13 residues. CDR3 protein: CASSIDPRDGYTF. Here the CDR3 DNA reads TGTGCCAGTAGTATAGATCCCCGCGATGGTTACACCTTC.

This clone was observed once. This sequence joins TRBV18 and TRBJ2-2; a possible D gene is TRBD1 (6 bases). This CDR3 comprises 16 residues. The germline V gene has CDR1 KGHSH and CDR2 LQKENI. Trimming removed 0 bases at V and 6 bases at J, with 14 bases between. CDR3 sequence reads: CASSPPTNRDAGELFF. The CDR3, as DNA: TGTGCCAGCTCACCACCAACCAACAGGGATGCCGGGGAGCTGTTTTTT. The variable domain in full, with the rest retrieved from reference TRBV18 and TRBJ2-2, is NAGVMQNPRHLVRRRGQEARLRCSPMKGHSHVYWYRQLPEEGLKFMVYLQKENIIDESGMPKERFSAEFPKEGPSILRIQQVVRGDSAAYFCASSPPTNRDAGELFFGEGSRLTVL.

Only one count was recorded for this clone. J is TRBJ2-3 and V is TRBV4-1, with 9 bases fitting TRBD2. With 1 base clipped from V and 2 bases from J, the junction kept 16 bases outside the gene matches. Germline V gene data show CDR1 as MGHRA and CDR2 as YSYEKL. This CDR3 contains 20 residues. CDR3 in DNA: TGCGCCAGCAGCCAAGCCACCCACCCCACCGGGACTAGCCTCACAGATACGCAGTATTTT. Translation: CASSQATHPTGTSLTDTQYF.

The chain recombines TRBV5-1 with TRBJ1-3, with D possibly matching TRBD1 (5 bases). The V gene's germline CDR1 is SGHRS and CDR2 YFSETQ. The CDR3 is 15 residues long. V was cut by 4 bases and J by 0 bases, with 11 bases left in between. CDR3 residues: CASSPSGVSGNTIYF. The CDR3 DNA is TGCGCCAGCAGCCCGTCGGGGGTCTCTGGAAACACCATATATTTT.

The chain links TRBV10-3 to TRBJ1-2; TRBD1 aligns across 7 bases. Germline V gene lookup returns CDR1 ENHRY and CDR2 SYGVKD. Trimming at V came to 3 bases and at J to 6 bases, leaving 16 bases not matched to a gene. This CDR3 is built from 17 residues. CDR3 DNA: TGTGCCATCAGTGAAGTCGGCAGGGGGGAGAGTGAGGATGGCTACACCTTC. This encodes CAISEVGRGESEDGYTF.

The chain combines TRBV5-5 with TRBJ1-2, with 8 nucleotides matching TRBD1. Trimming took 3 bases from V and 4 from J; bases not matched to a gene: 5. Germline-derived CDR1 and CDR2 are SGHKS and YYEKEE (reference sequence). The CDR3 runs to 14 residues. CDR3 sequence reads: CASSSWTGSYGYTF. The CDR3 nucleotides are TGTGCCAGCAGCTCCTGGACAGGGAGCTATGGCTACACCTTC.

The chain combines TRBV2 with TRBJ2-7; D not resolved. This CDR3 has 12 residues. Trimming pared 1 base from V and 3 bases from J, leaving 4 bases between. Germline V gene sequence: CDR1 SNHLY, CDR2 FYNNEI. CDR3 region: CASSEGHYEQYF. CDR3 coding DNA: TGTGCCAGCAGTGAAGGACACTACGAGCAGTACTTC. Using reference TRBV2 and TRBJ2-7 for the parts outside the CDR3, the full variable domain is EPEVTQTPSHQVTQMGQEVILRCVPISNHLYFYWYRQILGQKVEFLVSFYNNEISEKSEIFDDQFSVERPDGSNFTLKIRSTKLEDSAMYFCASSEGHYEQYFGPGTRLTVT.